This entry lists 15 T cell receptor beta chains sequenced from one sample in a study of CD8+ T cells in alopecia areata. TCR sequencing used cDNA made by reverse transcription of extracted RNA. Assay: immunoSEQ multiplex PCR; the TCRdb copy retains only in-frame clones and omits some. This sample carries 140,000 or so clones, 51% of them seen once, and the ten largest clones take more than 0.95%. The sequences come from CD4+ T cells sorted from blood, collected at week 0. These receptors were taken from a human donor with alopecia areata.

The chain uses TRBV7-8 and TRBJ2-3, with 10 bases matching TRBD1. Germline V gene lookup returns CDR1 SGHVS and CDR2 FQNEAQ. This CDR3 has 15 residues. With V trimmed by 5 bases and J by 4 bases, 6 bases remained unmatched. The CDR3 sequence: CASSTRQGAADTQYF. The CDR3 DNA is TGTGCCAGCAGCACCCGACAGGGGGCCGCAGATACGCAGTATTTT.

This clone was seen more than once but under ten times. The chain has TRBV2 and TRBJ2-4; maybe TRBD2 (5 bases). CDR3 length: 15 residues. Germline assignment: CDR1 SNHLY and CDR2 FYNNEI. Trimming took 0 bases from V and 7 from J, leaving 13 bases between them. The CDR3 region has the DNA TGTGCCAGCAGTGAAGCCTTTTACCGAGGGAACATTCAGTACTTC. It translates to CASSEAFYRGNIQYF.

This clone was found a few times. The chain is built from TRBV5-1 and TRBJ2-4; no clear D gene. This CDR3 region has 17 residues. The V gene's germline CDR1 is SGHRS and CDR2 YFSETQ. Trimming took 0 bases from V and 0 from J, leaving 13 bases between them. CDR3 coding DNA: TGCGCCAGCAGCTTGGTTACCGGCAGCCTAGCCAAAAACATTCAGTACTTC. Translated: CASSLVTGSLAKNIQYF.

Here the CDR3 reads CASSYPSQGETQYF. As DNA, the CDR3 is TGTGCCAGCAGTTACCCCTCTCAAGGCGAGACCCAGTACTTC. The chain has TRBV6-5 and TRBJ2-5; D not resolved. V was cut by 2 bases and J by 5 bases, with 12 bases left in between. The CDR3 has 14 residues. Germline V lookup: CDR1 MNHEY, CDR2 SVGAGI.

The gene calls are TRBV7-8 and TRBJ2-3; D is uncertain. Trimming shortened V by 1 base and J by 10 bases, and 12 bases separated the two germline ends. The CDR3 is 13 amino acids. Germline values: CDR1 SGHVS, CDR2 FQNEAQ. The CDR3 DNA sequence: TGTGCCAGCAGCTTAGACTCGCTTCGGGCGCAGTATTTT. It is translated as CASSLDSLRAQYF.

The V gene is TRBV19, the J gene TRBJ1-5, with TRBD1 as a possible D gene (5 bases). Per germline, CDR1 LNHDA and CDR2 SQIVND (reference sequence). This CDR3 has 15 residues. The V end was cut by 7 bases, the J end by 4 bases, with 17 bases between. CDR3 sequence: CASTRDRSVNQPQHF. In DNA form, the CDR3 reads TGTGCCAGTACTAGGGACCGAAGTGTGAATCAGCCCCAGCATTTT.

This clone was picked up a small number of times. This chain uses TRBV5-1 with TRBJ1-1, with a possible D match to TRBD1 (6 bases). The germline V gene encodes CDR1 SGHRS and CDR2 YFSETQ. CDR3 length equals 15 residues. V lost 3 bases, J lost 4 bases, and 16 bases lay in between. CDR3 bases: TGCGCCAGCAGCTGGAACAGGGCTCGGGGCACTGAAGCTTTCTTT. Encoded protein: CASSWNRARGTEAFF.

This sequence joins TRBV15 and TRBJ2-1; 8 bases line up with TRBD1. CDR3 length: 15 residues. Trimming removed 5 bases from V and 6 bases from J; junction bases left unmatched: 9. The germline V gene encodes CDR1 LNHNV and CDR2 YYDKDF (reference sequence). The CDR3 region is CATSFGQGFGNEQFF. The CDR3 DNA follows: TGTGCCACCAGCTTTGGACAGGGTTTTGGCAATGAGCAGTTCTTC.

The chain couples TRBV7-2 to TRBJ2-1, with no clear D. Germline-derived CDR1 and CDR2 are SGHTA and FQGNSA. This CDR3 has 11 amino acids. V was trimmed by 5 bases and J by 8 bases, leaving 7 bases between them. CDR3 protein: CASSLRHEQFF. Written as DNA, the CDR3 is TGTGCCAGCAGCCTCCGGCATGAGCAGTTCTTC.

This clone appeared a single time. J is TRBJ2-3 and V is TRBV25-1; D remains unclear. V lost 4 bases to trimming and J lost 2 bases, with 10 bases between them. Germline V CDR1 and CDR2: MGHDK, SYGVNS. CDR3 size: 14 residues. This CDR3 reads CASSVSSHTDTQYF. In DNA form, the CDR3 reads TGTGCCAGCAGTGTTAGCTCCCACACAGATACGCAGTATTTT.

This clone occurred a few times. The chain's CDR3 is CAWSVRGLGRVNTEAFF. The CDR3 DNA reads TGTGCCTGGAGTGTAAGAGGATTGGGCAGGGTGAACACTGAAGCTTTCTTT. This sequence joins TRBV30 and TRBJ1-1; a weak D match, TRBD1 (5 bases). CDR1 and CDR2 (germline): GTSNPN, SVGIG (reference sequence). This CDR3 comprises 17 residues. With 0 bases removed from V and 0 bases from J, the gap between germline ends came to 17 bases.

V gene TRBV7-9 combines with J gene TRBJ1-5; no definite D call. This CDR3 contains 12 residues. Trimming shortened V by 3 bases and J by 0 bases, and 0 bases separated the two germline ends. From germline, CDR1 is SEHNR and CDR2 FQNEAQ (reference sequence). DNA for the CDR3: TGTGCCAGCAGCTTTAGCAATCAGCCCCAGCATTTT. Its protein product is CASSFSNQPQHF.

This sequence joins TRBV5-4 and TRBJ2-5; D perhaps matches TRBD1 (6 bases). Germline CDR1 reads SGHNT; CDR2 reads YYREEE (reference sequence). V lost 1 base and J lost 5, with 12 bases in between. CDR3 size: 14 residues. CDR3 nucleotide sequence: TGTGCCAGCAGCTTGCCAGGGGCGAGGGAGACCCAGTACTTC. Translated, it gives CASSLPGARETQYF.

This chain connects TRBV4-1 to TRBJ2-1; the D is unclear. CDR1 and CDR2 from the germline V gene are MGHRA and YSYEKL. The V and J ends lost 3 bases and 6 bases respectively, with 12 bases between them. The length of the CDR3 is 14 residues. Written as DNA, the CDR3 is TGCGCCAGCAGCCAGGAGTACTCCGGCAATGAGCAGTTCTTC. This codes for CASSQEYSGNEQFF.

The sample holds one count of this clone. The genes are TRBV2 and TRBJ2-7; TRBD2 aligns across 10 bases. With V trimmed by 4 bases and J by 6 bases, 3 bases remained unmatched. Germline V gives CDR1 SNHLY, CDR2 FYNNEI. The CDR3 has 13 amino acids. The CDR3 region has the DNA TGTGCCAGCAGTGTTAAGCGGGAGGGCGAGCAGTACTTC. Encoded protein: CASSVKREGEQYF.